These T cell receptor beta chains were read from a single sample in a study of T cells in Graves' hyperthyroidism and ophthalmopathy. TCRdb used MiXCR to reprocess the multiplex PCR reads, holding one entry per CDR3 protein. The sample shows about 270,000 distinct CDR3 sequences, roughly 22% of them seen only once. Sequenced: blood. The receptors here all came from a man aged 25-45 years with Graves' ophthalmopathy. Both conserved end residues are part of each CDR3. The order of the fields is J gene, clone size, V gene, CDR3 length, D gene, CDR3 DNA, CDR3 protein. The D gene is left open where the match is weak. The listing skips clone size in some rows; elsewhere it reads once, few, many or a size class.

J: TRBJ2-7
size: many
V: TRBV2
length: 14
D: NA
DNA: TGTGCCAGCAGTCCACACCAATCATTTTACGAGCAGTACTTC
CDR3: CASSPHQSFYEQYF

J: TRBJ1-5
size: NA
V: TRBV28
length: 14
D: NA
DNA: TGTGCCAGCAGTTTTACGAGCCAGAACCAGCCCCAGCATTTT
CDR3: CASSFTSQNQPQHF

J: TRBJ2-1
size: few
V: TRBV12-3/TRBV12-4
length: 16
D: TRBD2
DNA: TGTGCCAGCAGTCCCGGACTAGCGGGAGGGAACAATGAGCAGTTCTTC
CDR3: CASSPGLAGGNNEQFF

J: TRBJ2-7
size: NA
V: TRBV4-1
length: 15
D: TRBD2
DNA: TGCGCCAGCAGCCCTACGGGGACTAGGGGATACGAGCAGTACTTC
CDR3: CASSPTGTRGYEQYF

J: TRBJ2-7
size: NA
V: TRBV11-2
length: 17
D: TRBD2
DNA: TGTGCCAGCAACATAATAGGGAGGGGCTCAAGCTCCTACGAGCAGTACTTC
CDR3: CASNIIGRGSSSYEQYF

J: TRBJ2-1
size: many
V: TRBV28
length: 16
D: TRBD1
DNA: TGTGCCAGCAGTCCCCCGGGACAGGGGGCTCCCAATGAGCAGTTCTTC
CDR3: CASSPPGQGAPNEQFF

J: TRBJ2-7
size: few
V: TRBV15
length: 12
D: NA
DNA: TGTGCCACCAGCAGAGATCGTGGGGAGCAGTACTTC
CDR3: CATSRDRGEQYF

J: TRBJ1-1
size: NA
V: TRBV6-6
length: 18
D: TRBD1
DNA: TGTGCCAGCAGTTACTCGGCAGGGGGCCGTACCGGACACACTGAAGCTTTCTTT
CDR3: CASSYSAGGRTGHTEAFF

J: TRBJ2-7
size: many
V: TRBV18
length: 15
D: NA
DNA: TGTGCCAGCTCACCAACACAGGGCGAAACCTACGAGCAGTACTTC
CDR3: CASSPTQGETYEQYF

J: TRBJ2-7
size: few
V: TRBV7-9
length: 13
D: TRBD2
DNA: TGTGCCAGCGCGGGACTAGCGCTAATCGAACAGTACTTC
CDR3: CASAGLALIEQYF

J: TRBJ2-7
size: NA
V: TRBV5-1
length: 16
D: TRBD1
DNA: TGCGCCAGCAGCTTCGGGACAGGACCGTTAACCTACGAGCAGTACTTC
CDR3: CASSFGTGPLTYEQYF

J: TRBJ2-5
size: few
V: TRBV5-1
length: 15
D: TRBD2
DNA: TGCGCCAGCAGCTTTCAGGCGGGAGCGCAAGAGACCCAGTACTTC
CDR3: CASSFQAGAQETQYF

J: TRBJ1-6
size: NA
V: TRBV20-1
length: 15
D: NA
DNA: TGCAGTGCTGAAGGGGAAAACTCCTATAATTCACCCCTCCACTTT
CDR3: CSAEGENSYNSPLHF

J: TRBJ2-5
size: once
V: TRBV10-3
length: 11
D: NA
DNA: TGTGCCACGGGAGTTGAGGAGACCCAGTACTTC
CDR3: CATGVEETQYF

J: TRBJ1-3
size: few
V: TRBV15
length: 14
D: NA
DNA: TGTGCCACCAGCTGGGACCTCTCTGGAAACACCATATATTTT
CDR3: CATSWDLSGNTIYF

J: TRBJ2-5
size: few
V: TRBV6-1
length: 15
D: TRBD2
DNA: TGTGCCAGCAGTTCGGGACTAGCGGGAGGGGGGACCCAGTACTTC
CDR3: CASSSGLAGGGTQYF

J: TRBJ2-7
size: NA
V: TRBV5-1
length: 13
D: NA
DNA: TGCGCCAGCAGCTTGGCTTTACTAGACGAGCAGTACTTC
CDR3: CASSLALLDEQYF

J: TRBJ2-5
size: few
V: TRBV28
length: 16
D: NA
DNA: TGTGCCAGCAGTTTATTATTGGGACGCGCCCAAGAGACCCAGTACTTC
CDR3: CASSLLLGRAQETQYF

J: TRBJ2-3
size: few
V: TRBV10-3
length: 13
D: TRBD1
DNA: TGTGCCATCAGTCCCACAGGGGAAGATACGCAGTATTTT
CDR3: CAISPTGEDTQYF

J: TRBJ2-1
size: NA
V: TRBV29-1
length: 15
D: TRBD2
DNA: TGCAGCGTTGGAGGTAGCGGGCTATCCTACAATGAGCAGTTCTTC
CDR3: CSVGGSGLSYNEQFF

J: TRBJ1-2
size: many
V: TRBV28
length: 15
D: NA
DNA: TGTGCCAGCAGTTTTCATGGATCATCTAACTATGGCTACACCTTC
CDR3: CASSFHGSSNYGYTF

J: TRBJ2-5
size: NA
V: TRBV6-2/TRBV6-3
length: 19
D: TRBD1
DNA: TGTGCCAGCAGTTATCCCGGGGATTGGTGGGACAGGGGGATGAAGACCCAGTACTTC
CDR3: CASSYPGDWWDRGMKTQYF

J: TRBJ1-1
size: NA
V: TRBV12-3/TRBV12-4
length: 13
D: NA
DNA: TGTGCCAGCAGTTTAAGAGGGTCTGAGCAAGCTTTCTTT
CDR3: CASSLRGSEQAFF

J: TRBJ2-6
size: NA
V: TRBV30
length: 17
D: NA
DNA: TGTGCCTGGAGTGGGGGGAGCGTCGAGAGGGGGGCCAACGTCCTGACTTTC
CDR3: CAWSGGSVERGANVLTF

J: TRBJ2-1
size: few
V: TRBV7-8
length: 14
D: TRBD1
DNA: TGTGCCAGCAGCGTGACAGGGAATTTGGATGAGCAGTTCTTC
CDR3: CASSVTGNLDEQFF

J: TRBJ2-7
size: many
V: TRBV11-3
length: 14
D: TRBD2
DNA: TGTGCCAGCAGCTTACCGGGAGGGCGGGACGAGCAGTACTTC
CDR3: CASSLPGGRDEQYF

J: TRBJ2-3
size: NA
V: TRBV29-1
length: 14
D: TRBD2
DNA: TGCAGCGCTGGGACTAGAGGGTGGACAGATACGCAGTATTTT
CDR3: CSAGTRGWTDTQYF

J: TRBJ2-1
size: NA
V: TRBV6-2/TRBV6-3
length: 17
D: TRBD2
DNA: TGTGCCAGCAGTTACTCACTAGCGGGAGGCAGGTGGGATGAGCAGTTCTTC
CDR3: CASSYSLAGGRWDEQFF

J: TRBJ1-1
size: NA
V: TRBV7-9
length: 16
D: NA
DNA: TGTGCCAGCACCAAGAACGGGGGGGAATTGAACACTGAAGCTTTCTTT
CDR3: CASTKNGGELNTEAFF

J: TRBJ2-7
size: few
V: TRBV20-1
length: 17
D: TRBD2
DNA: TGCAGTGCTTCCGGACTAGCGGGAATAAGGAAGTCCTACGAGCAGTACTTC
CDR3: CSASGLAGIRKSYEQYF

J: TRBJ1-5
size: few
V: TRBV12-3/TRBV12-4
length: 15
D: NA
DNA: TGTGCCAGCACCCGGGCACCGGGGAGCAATCAGCCCCAGCATTTT
CDR3: CASTRAPGSNQPQHF

J: TRBJ1-1
size: few
V: TRBV20-1
length: 11
D: NA
DNA: TGCAGTGCTAGTTGGGGCACTGAAGCTTTCTTT
CDR3: CSASWGTEAFF

J: TRBJ2-5
size: NA
V: TRBV7-9
length: 16
D: NA
DNA: TGTGCCAGCAGCTTAGCTGTGGCGGGGCTGGGGGAGACCCAGTACTTC
CDR3: CASSLAVAGLGETQYF

J: TRBJ2-7
size: many
V: TRBV28
length: 14
D: TRBD2
DNA: TGTGCCAGCAGCCGGGGGGTCGGTGCCCACGAGCAGTACTTC
CDR3: CASSRGVGAHEQYF

J: TRBJ1-4
size: many
V: TRBV30
length: 13
D: NA
DNA: TGTGCCTGGAGGTTTTGGGGGGGTGAAAAACTGTTTTTT
CDR3: CAWRFWGGEKLFF

J: TRBJ1-4
size: NA
V: TRBV18
length: 14
D: NA
DNA: TGTGCCAGCTCACCAAGTGCAACTAATGAAAAACTGTTTTTT
CDR3: CASSPSATNEKLFF

J: TRBJ2-7
size: few
V: TRBV19
length: 18
D: TRBD2
DNA: TGTGCCAGTAGCCCAAGACGGGTAGGAGCGGGAGCAATCTACGAGCAGTACTTC
CDR3: CASSPRRVGAGAIYEQYF

J: TRBJ2-5
size: NA
V: TRBV28
length: 14
D: TRBD2
DNA: TGTGCCAGCTCGGGGACTAGCGGGGTAGAGACCCAGTACTTC
CDR3: CASSGTSGVETQYF

J: TRBJ1-2
size: many
V: TRBV28
length: 18
D: TRBD1
DNA: TGTGCCAGCAGGCCGTTCAACCAAGTGGGGAGGGGGCGCTATGGCTACACCTTC
CDR3: CASRPFNQVGRGRYGYTF

J: TRBJ2-1
size: NA
V: TRBV7-9
length: 17
D: TRBD2
DNA: TGTGCCAGCAGCTTAGGCCGGGAGGGCCTTAGTTACAATGAGCAGTTCTTC
CDR3: CASSLGREGLSYNEQFF

J: TRBJ2-1
size: few
V: TRBV20-1
length: 15
D: TRBD2
DNA: TGCAGTGCTAGAGATCCAGCGGGAGGTGACAATGAGCAGTTCTTC
CDR3: CSARDPAGGDNEQFF

J: TRBJ1-6
size: few
V: TRBV20-1
length: 13
D: TRBD1
DNA: TGCAGTGCTAGAATGGACAGGAGTTCACCCCTCCACTTT
CDR3: CSARMDRSSPLHF

J: TRBJ2-1
size: few
V: TRBV29-1
length: 14
D: NA
DNA: TGCAGCGTAGTCAAAGCGGGTTCCTACAATGAGCAGTTCTTC
CDR3: CSVVKAGSYNEQFF

J: TRBJ2-7
size: few
V: TRBV9
length: 15
D: TRBD1
DNA: TGTGCCAGCAGCGTAGGCGGGACAGGGGCCTACGAGCAGTACTTC
CDR3: CASSVGGTGAYEQYF

J: TRBJ2-7
size: many
V: TRBV6-1
length: 14
D: NA
DNA: TGTGCCAGCAGTCCCGCCGACGGAACCTACGAGCAGTACTTC
CDR3: CASSPADGTYEQYF

J: TRBJ1-2
size: few
V: TRBV6-1
length: 14
D: TRBD1
DNA: TGTGCCAGCAGGCCGGGACAGGGGGTTGGTGGCTACACCTTC
CDR3: CASRPGQGVGGYTF

J: TRBJ1-6
size: once
V: TRBV29-1
length: 13
D: NA
DNA: TGCAGCGTTCTTGAGCAGTGGAATTCACCCCTCCACTTT
CDR3: CSVLEQWNSPLHF

J: TRBJ2-3
size: NA
V: TRBV6-1
length: 13
D: TRBD2
DNA: TGTGCCAGCAGGAGGACTAGCGAAGATACGCAGTATTTT
CDR3: CASRRTSEDTQYF

J: TRBJ2-1
size: many
V: TRBV3-1
length: 16
D: NA
DNA: TGTGCCAGCAGCCAGGTTGGCGGGCGCTCCTACAATGAGCAGTTCTTC
CDR3: CASSQVGGRSYNEQFF